The 19 T cell receptor beta chains listed next were all sequenced from one sample in a study of human versus mouse CDR3 diversity and MHC coevolution (dated by TCRdb to the late 2010s). Libraries were constructed by the immunoSEQ multiplex PCR assay. TCRdb re-hosts the immuneACCESS table, in-frame sequences only. Its copies lack some clones; in the studies checked, an unresolved V gene accounts for under half of them, and the cause for the rest is not known. The sample yields some 80,000 clones; around 90% were counted once. The ten largest clonotypes hold around 0.15% of the sample. Source material: naive CD4+ T cells from blood. Taken with the paper, the label for cell subset or site translates to: CD45RO-negative CD62L-positive naive CD4 T cells. These receptor sequences come from a person aged 25-75 years in good health.

This chain joins TRBV5-1 and TRBJ1-1, with D perhaps matching TRBD1 (5 bases). This CDR3 region has 15 residues. CDR1 and CDR2 from the germline V gene are SGHRS and YFSETQ. V was clipped by 2 bases and J by 1 base, with 12 bases between them. In DNA, the CDR3 is TGCGCCAGCAGCTTTAACCCGGGGGGGAACACTGAAGCTTTCTTT. Translation: CASSFNPGGNTEAFF.

V usage is TRBV5-1 and J usage is TRBJ2-3, with 12 bases identical to TRBD2. With V trimmed by 1 base and J by 4 bases, 7 bases remained unmatched. The CDR3 runs to 17 residues. The germline V gene has CDR1 SGHRS and CDR2 YFSETQ. The CDR3 loop reads CASSLRPSGGVSDTQYF. Here the CDR3 DNA reads TGCGCCAGCAGCTTGAGGCCTAGCGGGGGGGTATCAGATACGCAGTATTTT.

This chain uses TRBV6-1 with TRBJ1-3; 7 nucleotides align to TRBD1. V dropped 4 bases and J dropped 0; count of bases not matched to a gene: 6. Germline V gene lookup returns CDR1 MNHNS and CDR2 SASEGT. CDR3 length: 16 amino acids. CDR3 amino acids: CASSVPGQSSGNTIYF. CDR3 nucleotide sequence: TGTGCCAGCAGTGTTCCGGGACAGAGCTCTGGAAACACCATATATTTT.

The sample holds one count of this clone. The chain employs TRBV18 and TRBJ1-1; possible D gene TRBD1, 6 bases. From germline, CDR1 is KGHSH and CDR2 LQKENI. CDR3 length equals 12 residues. Trimming removed 2 bases at V and 9 bases at J, with 10 bases between. CDR3 residues: CASSPVTGKAFF. The CDR3 DNA reads TGTGCCAGCTCACCAGTTACAGGGAAAGCTTTCTTT. The full variable domain, with the rest looked up from reference TRBV18 and TRBJ1-1, is NAGVMQNPRHLVRRRGQEARLRCSPMKGHSHVYWYRQLPEEGLKFMVYLQKENIIDESGMPKERFSAEFPKEGPSILRIQQVVRGDSAAYFCASSPVTGKAFFGQGTRLTVV.

V gene TRBV5-6 combines with J gene TRBJ2-3; D remains ambiguous. Germline CDR1 SGHDT, CDR2 YYEEEE. The ends were cut back, 0 bases at V and 1 base at J, with 9 bases in the middle. The CDR3 has 15 amino acids. The CDR3 region has the DNA TGTGCCAGCAGCTTGGTTGTAGCCGGCACAGATACGCAGTATTTT. Residues: CASSLVVAGTDTQYF.

The chain joins TRBV7-2 to TRBJ2-7; tentatively, D is TRBD1 (5 bases). Germline V gives CDR1 SGHTA, CDR2 FQGNSA. The V and J ends lost 4 bases and 0 bases respectively, with 13 bases between them. This CDR3 comprises 15 residues. This CDR3 is CASSSDGHASYEQYF. The CDR3, as DNA: TGTGCCAGCAGCTCAGACGGACATGCCTCCTACGAGCAGTACTTC.

The chain employs TRBV20-1 and TRBJ1-2; 7 bases agree with TRBD1. Germline V gives CDR1 DFQATT, CDR2 SNEGSKA (reference sequence). CDR3 length: 11 amino acids. V was pared by 5 bases and J by 7 bases, with 4 bases of the junction left unmatched. The DNA for the CDR3 is TGCAGTGCTTGGAACAGGGGTGGCTACACCTTC. Its translation: CSAWNRGGYTF.

The chain combines TRBV10-2 with TRBJ2-5; 10 nucleotides match TRBD2. V shed 6 bases and J 4 bases; nucleotides not matched to a gene: 11. The CDR3 spans 16 residues. Germline values: CDR1 WSHSY, CDR2 SAAADI. Here the CDR3 reads CASRSTSGIRSETQYF. CDR3 nucleotide sequence: TGCGCCAGCAGGTCCACTAGCGGGATACGTTCAGAGACCCAGTACTTC.

The J gene is TRBJ2-7, the V gene TRBV2; 8 positions agree with TRBD1. CDR1 SNHLY and CDR2 FYNNEI come from the germline V gene. V lost 8 bases and J lost 0; bases outside the gene matches: 3. This CDR3 contains 13 residues. CDR3 sequence (DNA): TGTGCCAGCTGGACAGGGAACTCCTACGAGCAGTACTTC. As protein: CASWTGNSYEQYF.

The CDR3 nucleotides read TGTGCCAGCAGAAAAGAGAGGGAGGGCCTTCGCGAGCAGTACTTC. It specifies CASRKEREGLREQYF. V gene TRBV6-1 combines with J gene TRBJ2-7; TRBD2 matches 7 bases. The CDR3 covers 15 residues. Germline V gene data show CDR1 as MNHNS and CDR2 as SASEGT. After removal of 6 bases from V and 6 bases from J, the junction contained 14 bases not matched to a gene.

The rearrangement uses TRBV28 and TRBJ1-2; D remains ambiguous. V was trimmed by 9 bases and J by 8 bases, leaving 13 bases between them. CDR3 size: 11 residues. CDR1 MDHEN and CDR2 SYDVKM come from the germline V gene. The CDR3 here is CASGSVQGYTF. In DNA form, the CDR3 reads TGTGCCAGTGGGTCGGTACAGGGCTACACCTTC.

The CDR3 DNA follows: TGTGCCAGCAGTGAAGGTAGCATTATCGAAAAACTGTTTTTT. Translated, it gives CASSEGSIIEKLFF. The chain carries TRBV6-1 and TRBJ1-4; D call uncertain. V was trimmed by 1 base and J by 8 bases, leaving 11 bases between them. This CDR3 is 14 amino acids long. Germline CDR1 is MNHNS and CDR2 is SASEGT.

This clone was recorded once. This sequence joins TRBV7-9 and TRBJ1-1; D call uncertain. Germline V gene data show CDR1 as SEHNR and CDR2 as FQNEAQ (reference sequence). Trimming cost V 1 base and J 1 base, with 7 bases left between them. CDR3 length: 14 amino acids. The CDR3 loop reads CASSLGSENTEAFF. The CDR3 coding sequence is TGTGCCAGCAGCTTAGGTTCAGAGAACACTGAAGCTTTCTTT.

This chain connects TRBV27 to TRBJ1-2; 9 bases match TRBD1. Losses at the gene ends were 2 bases for V and 4 bases for J; bases not matched to a gene: 5. The CDR3 covers 15 residues. From germline, CDR1 is MNHEY and CDR2 SMNVEV (reference sequence). In nucleotides, the CDR3 is TGTGCCAGCAGTTTAGGCGGGACAGGGATCTATGGCTACACCTTC. Its translation is CASSLGGTGIYGYTF.

The CDR3 spells CASSALPRGGGTEAFF. The CDR3 nucleotides are TGTGCCAGCAGCGCTCTCCCCAGGGGCGGTGGCACTGAAGCTTTCTTT. The chain combines TRBV9 with TRBJ1-1; perhaps TRBD1 as D (6 bases). Germline V CDR1 and CDR2: SGDLS, YYNGEE. This CDR3 contains 16 residues. Trimming stripped 3 bases from V and 4 bases from J, with 19 bases between.

The J gene is TRBJ2-7, the V gene TRBV27, with 7 bases identical to TRBD1. The CDR3 runs 15 residues. V gave up 5 bases and J gave up 3 bases; unmatched junction bases: 10. Germline V CDR1 and CDR2: MNHEY, SMNVEV (reference sequence). The CDR3 here is CASSRRSGTDYEQYF. Written as DNA, the CDR3 is TGTGCCAGCAGTCGCAGGTCCGGGACAGACTACGAGCAGTACTTC.

The rearrangement uses TRBV2 and TRBJ1-3, with D maybe TRBD1 (5 bases). Trimming took 8 bases from V and 4 from J, leaving 18 bases between them. Germline CDR1 and CDR2: SNHLY and FYNNEI. The CDR3 sequence is 15 residues long. CDR3 sequence reads: CASGDLSRVGNTIYF. The CDR3 coding sequence is TGTGCCAGCGGGGATTTAAGCAGGGTGGGAAACACCATATATTTT.

V gene TRBV7-2 combines with J gene TRBJ2-1; D might be TRBD2 (6 bases). V was clipped by 3 bases and J by 10 bases, with 13 bases between them. Germline CDR1 is SGHTA and CDR2 is FQGNSA. CDR3 length: 13 amino acids. This chain's CDR3 is CASSLGLPGEQFF. The CDR3 DNA reads TGTGCCAGCAGCTTGGGACTCCCCGGAGAGCAGTTCTTC.

The genes are TRBV11-2 and TRBJ2-7, with TRBD2 matching over 11 bases. CDR3 size: 15 residues. CDR1 is SGHAT and CDR2 is FQNNGV in the germline V gene. V was clipped by 4 bases and J by 2 bases; unmatched bases: 4. The CDR3 loop is CASSSLSGRAYEQYF. CDR3 sequence (DNA): TGTGCCAGCAGCTCTCTTAGCGGGAGGGCCTACGAGCAGTACTTC.